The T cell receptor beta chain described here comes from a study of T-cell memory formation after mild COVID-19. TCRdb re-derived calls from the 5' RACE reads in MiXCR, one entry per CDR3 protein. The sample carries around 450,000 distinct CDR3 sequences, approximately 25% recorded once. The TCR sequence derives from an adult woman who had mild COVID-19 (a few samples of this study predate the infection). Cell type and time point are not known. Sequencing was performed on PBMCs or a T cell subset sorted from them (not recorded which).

This CDR3 reads CASGAQGTQYF. The CDR3 DNA is TGTGCCAGCGGGGCCCAGGGGACCCAGTACTTC. V is TRBV6-2 or TRBV6-3 and J is TRBJ2-5, with D perhaps matching TRBD1 (5 bases). Per the germline V gene, CDR1 is MNHEY and CDR2 is SVGEGT. CDR3 length: 11 amino acids. The germline V and J ends were trimmed by 8 bases and 7 bases, with 11 bases remaining between them.